A selection of T cell receptor beta chains follows, all from one sample in a study of shared clonotypes between healthy human individuals. Assay: immunoSEQ multiplex PCR; the TCRdb copy retains only in-frame clones and omits some. The top ten clones hold about 1.5% of a sample with about 980,000 clones, approximately 80% of them seen once. Specimen: memory CD4+ T cells sorted from blood. The receptors were gathered from a man younger than 35 in good health. Each CDR3 is given with its conserved first and last residue. D genes are given only for firm matches. Only part of the rows carry a size: once, few, many, or a class if the clone is expanded.

TRBV7-9,TRBJ2-7,.,TRBD1,TGTGCCAGCAGCCGACAGGGCCCCTACGAGCAGTACTTC,CASSRQGPYEQYF
TRBV7-9,TRBJ1-2,few,.,TGTGCCAGCAGCAGAAGACAGACCCTTAACTATGGCTACACCTTC,CASSRRQTLNYGYTF
TRBV5-4,TRBJ1-3,.,.,TGTGCCAGAGCAGGAACCACCATATATTTT,CARAGTTIYF
TRBV30,TRBJ1-6,.,.,TGTGCCTGGAATGTTGGGACGGCCCTGAAATTT,CAWNVGTALKF
TRBV9,TRBJ2-2,.,.,TGTGCCAGCAGCGTTTCACCCGAGTGGGAGCTGTTTTTT,CASSVSPEWELFF
TRBV28,TRBJ2-1,.,.,TGTGCCAGCAGCCCGTACCCCGGGGGACCCTACAATGAGCAGTTCTTC,CASSPYPGGPYNEQFF
TRBV25-1,TRBJ1-2,.,TRBD1,TGTGCCAGCAGTGAATCATGGACAGGGTTGGATGGCTACACCTTC,CASSESWTGLDGYTF
TRBV6-1,TRBJ2-7,.,.,TGTGCCAGCAGTAGGGGCCCGGGCGAGCAGTACTTC,CASSRGPGEQYF
TRBV7-9,TRBJ1-2,.,TRBD1,TGTGCCAGCAGCTCAACGGCGGGACAGGGGGTCCTCTATGGCTACACCTTC,CASSSTAGQGVLYGYTF
TRBV11-2,TRBJ2-7,few,.,TGTGCCAGCAGCTTAGGTCGGGTGGCCGAGCAGTACTTC,CASSLGRVAEQYF
TRBV7-9,TRBJ2-2,few,.,TGTGCCAGCAGCTTAGCTAGGCCGAACACCGGGGAGCTGTTTTTT,CASSLARPNTGELFF
TRBV6-4,TRBJ1-6,.,.,TGTGCCAGCAGTGACGGGAGAAATTCACCCCTCCACTTT,CASSDGRNSPLHF
TRBV7-2,TRBJ2-5,.,.,TGTGCCAGCAGCTTTGGGGGGCTTAAAGAGACCCAGTACTTC,CASSFGGLKETQYF
TRBV14,TRBJ1-1,.,.,TGTGCCAGCAGCCAAGATAACCTAAGGGGTTTGGGCACTGAAGCTTTCTTT,CASSQDNLRGLGTEAFF
TRBV20-1,TRBJ1-2,.,.,TGCAGTGCTAGTGCCGGCTATGGCTACACCTTC,CSASAGYGYTF
TRBV28,TRBJ1-1,.,.,TGTGCCAGCAGTTTCTCGTCTCGGGGGGCTCTCACTGAAGCTTTCTTT,CASSFSSRGALTEAFF
TRBV5-1,TRBJ1-1,few,.,TGCGCCAGCAGCGACTCCCTGAACACTGAAGCTTTCTTT,CASSDSLNTEAFF